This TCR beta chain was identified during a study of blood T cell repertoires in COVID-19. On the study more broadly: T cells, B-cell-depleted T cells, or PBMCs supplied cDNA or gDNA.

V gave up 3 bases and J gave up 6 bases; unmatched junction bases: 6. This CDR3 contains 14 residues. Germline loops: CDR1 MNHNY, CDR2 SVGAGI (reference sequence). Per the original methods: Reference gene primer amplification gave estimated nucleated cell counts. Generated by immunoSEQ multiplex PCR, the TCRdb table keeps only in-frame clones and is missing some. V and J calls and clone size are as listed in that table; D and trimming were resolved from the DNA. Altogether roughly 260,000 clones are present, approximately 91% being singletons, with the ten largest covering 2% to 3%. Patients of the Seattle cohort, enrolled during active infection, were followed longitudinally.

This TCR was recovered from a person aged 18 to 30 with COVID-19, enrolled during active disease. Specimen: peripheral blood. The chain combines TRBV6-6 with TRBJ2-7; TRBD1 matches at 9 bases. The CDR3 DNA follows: TGTGCCAGCAGTTATATACAGGGGGCTGGCGAGCAGTACTTC. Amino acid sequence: CASSYIQGAGEQYF.